A selection of T cell receptor beta chains follows, all from one sample in a study of T cell responses to AZD1222 COVID-19 vaccine. This table comes from immunoSEQ multiplex PCR, and its TCRdb copy is limited to in-frame clones, with some not included. The top ten hold 45% of the sample, which has 30,000 to 35,000 clones, 80% to 95% seen once. The sample here was peripheral blood, taken on day 0 of AZD1222 vaccination. Receptor source: an adult in good health. The CDR3 runs from the conserved cysteine through the conserved F or W. D genes are given only for firm matches. Clone size, where shown, is once, few, many, or a class for clones that have expanded.

.,TRBJ1-5,TRBV19,TRBD1,CASSGQGRGLGGNQPQHF,TGTGCCAGTAGTGGACAAGGCAGGGGGCTGGGGGGCAATCAGCCCCAGCATTTT
.,TRBJ1-2,TRBV12-3/TRBV12-4,.,CASSFTGNYGYTF,TGTGCCAGCAGTTTCACCGGGAACTATGGCTACACCTTC
once,TRBJ1-2,TRBV4-3,TRBD1,CASSQDGTGGGDYGYTF,TGCGCCAGCAGCCAGGACGGGACAGGGGGCGGGGATTATGGCTACACCTTC
.,TRBJ2-3,TRBV6-4,TRBD1,CASSGGQQPTDTQYF,TGTGCCAGCAGTGGGGGACAGCAGCCCACAGATACGCAGTATTTT
.,TRBJ1-2,TRBV5-5,TRBD1,CASSLSQGAHGYTF,TGTGCCAGCAGCTTGAGTCAGGGGGCGCATGGCTACACCTTC
.,TRBJ1-5,TRBV7-8,.,CASSLEEQDSRAQHF,TGTGCCAGCAGCTTAGAGGAACAGGACTCTAGGGCCCAGCATTTT
.,TRBJ2-1,TRBV9,TRBD1,CASSVSPDRVVPYNEQFF,TGTGCCAGCAGCGTATCCCCGGACAGGGTGGTTCCCTACAATGAGCAGTTCTTC
.,TRBJ2-3,TRBV10-3,.,CAIRKGGNTDTQYF,TGTGCCATCCGCAAGGGGGGGAACACAGATACGCAGTATTTT
.,TRBJ1-4,TRBV18,.,CASSPRGGQDEKLFF,TGTGCCAGCTCCCCCAGAGGAGGCCAAGATGAAAAACTGTTTTTT
.,TRBJ1-2,TRBV7-2,.,CASSLVPLYGYTF,TGTGCCAGCAGCTTAGTCCCCCTCTATGGCTACACCTTC
.,TRBJ1-2,TRBV15,TRBD1,CATSRDQQGVDYGYTF,TGTGCCACCAGCAGAGATCAACAGGGGGTCGACTATGGCTACACCTTC
once,TRBJ1-6,TRBV30,TRBD1,CAWEAGTGGSSPLHF,TGTGCCTGGGAGGCCGGGACAGGGGGATCTTCACCCCTCCACTTT
once,TRBJ2-5,TRBV9,TRBD2,CASSVGAGGAQETQYF,TGTGCCAGCAGCGTAGGAGCGGGGGGGGCGCAAGAGACCCAGTACTTC
.,TRBJ2-1,TRBV5-3,TRBD2,CARSYPTSGAAKGLYNEQFF,TGTGCCAGAAGCTACCCGACTAGCGGGGCGGCAAAGGGCCTCTACAATGAGCAGTTCTTC
.,TRBJ1-6,TRBV6-5,.,CASSSGSYNSPLHF,TGTGCCAGCAGCTCCGGCAGCTATAATTCACCCCTCCACTTT
.,TRBJ1-5,TRBV4-3,.,CASSQGLGKPQHF,TGCGCCAGCAGCCAAGGCTTGGGGAAACCCCAGCATTTT
.,TRBJ2-7,TRBV18,.,CASSPPSDYEQYF,TGTGCCAGCTCACCACCTTCAGACTACGAGCAGTACTTC
.,TRBJ2-2,TRBV25-1,.,CASSESGENTGELFF,TGTGCCAGCAGTGAATCAGGGGAGAACACCGGGGAGCTGTTTTTT
.,TRBJ2-1,TRBV11-2,TRBD2,CASSSVAGGPYNEQFF,TGTGCCAGCAGCTCCGTAGCGGGGGGGCCATACAATGAGCAGTTCTTC
.,TRBJ1-4,TRBV6-5,TRBD1,CASSNRGPNEKLFF,TGTGCCAGCAGTAACAGGGGGCCGAATGAAAAACTGTTTTTT
.,TRBJ2-1,TRBV6-1,.,CASSEGVFNEQFF,TGTGCCAGCAGTGAAGGGGTCTTCAATGAGCAGTTCTTC
.,TRBJ2-5,TRBV3-1/TRBV3-2,.,CASSRLGLQETQYF,TGTGCCAGCAGTCGTCTAGGGCTCCAAGAGACCCAGTACTTC
.,TRBJ2-5,TRBV27,TRBD2,CASSLRLGGETQYF,TGTGCCAGCAGTTTAAGGCTGGGGGGGGAGACCCAGTACTTC
.,TRBJ1-5,TRBV6-4,.,CASSDWGLRNQPQHF,TGTGCCAGCAGTGACTGGGGTTTACGGAATCAGCCCCAGCATTTT
.,TRBJ2-2,TRBV25-1,.,CASSVLNTGELFF,TGTGCCAGCAGTGTTCTGAACACCGGGGAGCTGTTTTTT
.,TRBJ1-4,TRBV12-5,.,CASGLAPGQRSTNEKLFF,TGTGCTAGTGGTTTGGCCCCAGGACAGCGATCAACTAATGAAAAACTGTTTTTT
.,TRBJ1-1,TRBV11-2,TRBD1,CASSLAGGPNTEAFF,TGTGCCAGCAGCTTAGCAGGGGGCCCGAACACTGAAGCTTTCTTT
few,TRBJ1-5,TRBV19,TRBD1,CASSKQGAPDQPQHF,TGTGCCAGTAGTAAACAGGGGGCGCCCGATCAGCCCCAGCATTTT
.,TRBJ1-3,TRBV29-1,TRBD1,CSVAGGSSGNTIYF,TGCAGCGTCGCAGGGGGTAGCTCTGGAAACACCATATATTTT
.,TRBJ1-2,TRBV30,.,CAWSKGQNYGYTF,TGTGCCTGGAGTAAAGGCCAAAACTATGGCTACACCTTC
once,TRBJ2-4,TRBV11-2,.,CASSFSQGNIQYF,TGTGCCAGCAGCTTCTCACAGGGAAACATTCAGTACTTC
.,TRBJ1-4,TRBV4-3,.,CASSQFTGVGEKLFF,TGCGCCAGCAGCCAATTCACGGGGGTGGGAGAAAAACTGTTTTTT
.,TRBJ1-5,TRBV27,TRBD1,CASSPDRGSNQPQHF,TGTGCCAGCAGTCCTGACAGGGGGAGCAATCAGCCCCAGCATTTT
.,TRBJ1-2,TRBV7-9,TRBD1,CASSLGQGIYGYTF,TGTGCCAGCAGCTTAGGACAGGGGATTTATGGCTACACCTTC
.,TRBJ1-2,TRBV7-2,.,CASSTRDWGSYGYTF,TGTGCCAGCAGCACGCGGGACTGGGGGTCCTATGGCTACACCTTC
few,TRBJ1-3,TRBV5-1,.,CASSLASRVAGNTIYF,TGCGCCAGCAGCTTGGCCTCAAGGGTGGCTGGAAACACCATATATTTT
.,TRBJ2-2,TRBV5-4,.,CASSSSGTGELFF,TGTGCCAGCAGTTCGTCAGGTACCGGGGAGCTGTTTTTT